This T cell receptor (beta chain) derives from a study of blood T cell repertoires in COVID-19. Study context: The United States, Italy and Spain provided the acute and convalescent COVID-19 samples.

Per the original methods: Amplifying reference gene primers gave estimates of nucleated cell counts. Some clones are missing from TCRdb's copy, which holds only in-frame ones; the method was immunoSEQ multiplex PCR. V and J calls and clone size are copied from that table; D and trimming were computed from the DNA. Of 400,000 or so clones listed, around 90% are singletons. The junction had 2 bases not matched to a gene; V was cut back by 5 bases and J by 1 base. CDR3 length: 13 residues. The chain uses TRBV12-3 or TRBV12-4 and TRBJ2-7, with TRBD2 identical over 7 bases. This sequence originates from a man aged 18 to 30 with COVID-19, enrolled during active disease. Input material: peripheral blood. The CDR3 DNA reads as TGTGCCAGCAGTCGCGGGGGATCCTACGAGCAGTACTTC. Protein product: CASSRGGSYEQYF.